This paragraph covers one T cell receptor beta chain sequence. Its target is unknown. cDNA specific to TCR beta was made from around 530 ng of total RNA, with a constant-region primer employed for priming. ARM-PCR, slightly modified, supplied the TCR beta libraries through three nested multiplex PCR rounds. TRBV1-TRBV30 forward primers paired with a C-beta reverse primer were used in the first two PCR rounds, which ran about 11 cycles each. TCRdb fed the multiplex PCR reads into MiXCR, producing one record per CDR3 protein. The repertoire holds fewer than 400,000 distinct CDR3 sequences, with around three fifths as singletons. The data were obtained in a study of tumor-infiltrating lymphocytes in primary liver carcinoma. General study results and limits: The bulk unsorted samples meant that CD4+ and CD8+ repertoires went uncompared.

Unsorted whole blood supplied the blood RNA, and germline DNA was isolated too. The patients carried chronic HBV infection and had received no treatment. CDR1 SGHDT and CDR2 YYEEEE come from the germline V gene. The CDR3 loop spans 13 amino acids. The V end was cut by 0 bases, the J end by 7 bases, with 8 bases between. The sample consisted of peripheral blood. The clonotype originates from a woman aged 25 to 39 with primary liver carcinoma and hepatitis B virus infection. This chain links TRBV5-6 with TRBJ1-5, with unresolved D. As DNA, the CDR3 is TGTGCCAGCAGCTTGGCCCCCCAACAGCCCCAGCATTTT. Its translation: CASSLAPQQPQHF.